The entry below gives a single T cell receptor (beta chain) sequence along with its context. Synthetic spike-ins, TCR analog templates, were added into each PCR. Repertoires were generated with immunoSEQ multiplex PCR, while TCRdb's copy carries only in-frame clones and drops some. The sample consists of under 100,000 clones, 90% of them appearing once. The data originate from a study of PD-L1 blockade in urothelial cancer. Overall study context: Treatment start was followed by blood analysis at 3 weeks (second dose) and again at 6 weeks.

Stated time point: pretreatment peripheral blood. Germline trimming cut 7 bases from V and 4 bases from J; bases unmatched to any gene: 6. Germline V gene lookup returns CDR1 SNHLY and CDR2 FYNNEI. The CDR3 is 16 amino acids. This sequence originates from a man aged 60 to 75 with urothelial cancer. The gene calls are TRBV2 and TRBJ2-1, with 14 bases that match TRBD2. Source: PBMCs, taken around atezolizumab (anti-PD-L1) treatment. In DNA, the CDR3 is TGTGCCAGCACCAGGACTAGCGGGGGGCTATACAATGAGCAGTTCTTC. This sequence encodes CASTRTSGGLYNEQFF.